Below, one T cell receptor (beta chain) is given with its context. The antigen this receptor binds is unknown. Base qualities are not recorded, but no much larger clone differs from it by a single base. The entry originates in a study of blood T cell repertoires in COVID-19 (TCRdb year 2020). Broadly, across the study: The collaborator samples originated in the United States, Italy and Spain and spanned the acute and convalescent phases of COVID-19. The prospective study material was composed of cDNA or gDNA derived from T cells, B-cell-depleted T cells, or PBMCs. Deeply sampled blood TCRbeta repertoires from subjects exposed to, actively infected with, or recovered from COVID-19 were included in the dataset. A freely available public database, intended as a resource for researchers studying the immune response to SARS-CoV-2, is where the repertoires were released. The samples were drawn from two sources: the first 160 participants of the ongoing ImmuneRACE study, and 1,200 or so subjects contributed by 6 global collaborators. A de-identified subject ID, COVID-19 status, age in years and sex were almost always included in the sample metadata. Where available, HLA class I and class II types were obtained from metadata supplied by the sample provider rather than from assay-based typing.

Results the study describes overall, beyond this receptor: The quantity of clinical and demographic metadata differed by source and by participant and was supplied without curation.

The collaborating institutions used their own protocols to collect whole blood in K2EDTA tubes. For TCRbeta analysis, collaborators shipped samples in one of three forms: frozen whole blood, isolated PBMCs, or DNA extracted from either of those sample types. The immunoSEQ Assay, a bias-controlled multiplex PCR, was used to amplify TCRbeta CDR3 regions from genomic DNA. Processing in the source paper ran as follows. Within the assay, amplification of reference gene primers was used to estimate how many nucleated cells each sample contained. To quantify the absolute abundance of each unique TCRbeta CDR3 rearrangement, sequence reads were collapsed and filtered. For each sample, productive Simpson clonality was calculated as the square root of Simpson's diversity index across productive rearrangements. TCRdb took this table from immuneACCESS and kept in-frame rearrangements with V and J called. Such tables lack part of the clones; where checked against another copy, unresolved V genes explain under half of the gap, and the rest is unexplained. That table gives V, J and clone size, and the DNA gave D and trimming. The table for this sample lists 85,000 to 120,000 clones; over 55% of them were counted only once. In total, the top ten clones hold 0.9% of the sample.

As encoded in the germline V gene, CDR1 is MDHEN while CDR2 is SYDVKM. V is cut back by 1 base and J by 3 bases, with 2 bases in the junction unmatched. The CDR3 spans 15 residues, from the cysteine through the phenylalanine. Only the CDR3 part of the read is kept: 45 bases, read in frame from the first base. The receptor chain draws on TRBV28 and TRBJ2-5; 10 central nucleotides agree with TRBD1. The origin of this receptor is a human donor with acute or convalescent COVID-19. The donor label of this sample is uncertain. Sequenced sample: peripheral blood. The DNA sequence is given as TGTGCCAGCAGTTTATATGGACAGGGGGAAGAGACCCAGTACTTC. Translation gives CASSLYGQGEETQYF.